The 26 T cell receptor beta chains below all came from one sample that was sequenced in a study of monozygotic twins with inflammatory bowel disease. TCRdb reprocessed the 5' RACE reads and reports one entry per CDR3 protein, with no DNA. Its clone listing holds about 300,000 distinct CDR3 sequences. Sequencing was performed on blood. All receptors derive from a human donor with ulcerative colitis or Crohn's disease, or a healthy co-twin of an affected twin (not recorded which).

This rearrangement joins TRBV12-3 or TRBV12-4 to TRBJ2-3; there is no DNA to check the TCRdb D call of TRBD1. The CDR3 loop spans 14 amino acids. The chain's CDR3 is CASRVLGGSDTQYF.

V usage is TRBV5-1 and J usage is TRBJ2-4; the D call of TRBD2 rests on TCRdb alone, since no DNA is present to check it. CDR3 length equals 15 residues. CDR1 and CDR2 (germline): SGHRS, YFSETQ. This chain's CDR3 is CASSLAAGRRDIQYF.

This chain joins TRBV27 and TRBJ1-1; lacking DNA, the TRBD1 call made by TCRdb goes unchecked. The CDR3 totals 18 residues. Germline CDR1 MNHEY, CDR2 SMNVEV (reference sequence). The CDR3 loop reads CASSHPGLRQGGTPEAFF.

The V call is TRBV5-6, the J call TRBJ2-1; TCRdb selects TRBD1, and the lack of DNA leaves this call unchecked. Germline-derived CDR1 and CDR2 are SGHDT and YYEEEE. The CDR3 extends over 13 amino acids. CDR3 amino acids: CASSPDRNNEQFF.

V gene TRBV30 combines with J gene TRBJ2-3; TCRdb's assignment of TRBD2 cannot be checked, as there is no DNA. Germline V gene data show CDR1 as GTSNPN and CDR2 as SVGIG (reference sequence). The CDR3 is 15 residues long. CDR3 in amino acids: CAWSVGLAGANTQYF.

The gene calls are TRBV28 and TRBJ2-3. CDR1 is MDHEN and CDR2 is SYDVKM in the germline V gene. This CDR3 has 18 residues. The chain's CDR3 is CASSTNFGRTATSDTQYF.

The chain uses TRBV20-1 and TRBJ1-5; absent DNA, TCRdb's TRBD1 call cannot be checked. CDR1 and CDR2 (germline): DFQATT, SNEGSKA (reference sequence). The CDR3 length is 15 residues. CDR3 amino acids: CSARGDGVSNQPQHF.

The genes are TRBV19 and TRBJ2-1; TCRdb designates TRBD1, a call that cannot be tested without DNA. The CDR3 is 14 amino acids. Germline V gives CDR1 LNHDA, CDR2 SQIVND (reference sequence). The CDR3 protein is CASGQGSSYNEQFF.

The chain links TRBV7-9 to TRBJ1-1. The CDR3 covers 11 residues. Germline values: CDR1 SEHNR, CDR2 FQNEAQ (reference sequence). This CDR3 reads CASISSTEAFF.

The rearrangement uses TRBV7-2 and TRBJ1-1; the D call from TCRdb, TRBD1, cannot be confirmed without DNA. Germline V gene sequence: CDR1 SGHTA, CDR2 FQGNSA. The CDR3 length is 16 residues. Here the CDR3 reads CASSPQPSTGNTEAFF. The entire variable domain, with the rest obtained from reference TRBV7-2 and TRBJ1-1, is as follows: GAGVSQSPSNKVTEKGKDVELRCDPISGHTALYWYRQSLGQGLEFLIYFQGNSAPDKSGLPSDRFSAERTGGSVSTLTIQRTQQEDSAVYLCASSPQPSTGNTEAFFGQGTRLTVV.

J is TRBJ2-7 and V is TRBV10-3; TCRdb's D call, TRBD1, is unchecked because there is no DNA. The CDR3 has 13 residues. The V gene's germline CDR1 is ENHRY and CDR2 SYGVKD. This CDR3 is CAISQTGAYEQYF.

This chain joins TRBV6-6 and TRBJ2-5. The CDR3 has 14 residues. Per the germline V gene, CDR1 is MNHNY and CDR2 is SVGAGI (reference sequence). This chain's CDR3 is CASSSRGSWETQYF.

The chain combines TRBV11-2 with TRBJ2-1. Per the germline V gene, CDR1 is SGHAT and CDR2 is FQNNGV. The CDR3 is 11 amino acids. The CDR3 sequence: CASRKYNEQFF.

The genes are TRBV6-5 and TRBJ1-3. CDR3 size: 16 residues. Germline CDR1 and CDR2: MNHEY and SVGAGI. CDR3 amino acids: CASSYSGIAGGNTIYF.

The chain employs TRBV18 and TRBJ1-3; as DNA is missing, the TRBD1 call by TCRdb cannot be tested. The CDR3 has 16 residues. Germline CDR1 and CDR2: KGHSH and LQKENI. The chain's CDR3 is CASSPQEGTVGNTIYF.

The V and J genes are TRBV11-1 and TRBJ2-3; no DNA is available, so the TRBD1 call from TCRdb remains unchecked. CDR3 length: 19 residues. Germline V gives CDR1 SGHAT, CDR2 FQDESV (reference sequence). Here the CDR3 reads CASGGIQSGAGALLNTQYF.

CDR3 region: CASSWGQERNTIYF. The chain is built from TRBV5-1 and TRBJ1-3; the D gene TCRdb calls, TRBD1, cannot be checked with no DNA. The CDR3 sequence is 14 residues long. Germline CDR1 reads SGHRS; CDR2 reads YFSETQ.

V and J are TRBV11-3 and TRBJ2-1; the TCRdb D gene call, TRBD1, has no DNA to confirm it. This CDR3 has 17 amino acids. Germline V gives CDR1 SGHNT, CDR2 YENEEA. CDR3 in amino acids: CASSLEGRGKRYNEQFF.

J is TRBJ1-3 and V is TRBV11-2; the TRBD1 assignment by TCRdb is unverifiable without DNA. This CDR3 is built from 20 residues. Germline loops: CDR1 SGHAT, CDR2 FQNNGV. CDR3 loop: CASSPPHRLGTDNSGNTIYF.

The chain employs TRBV24-1 and TRBJ1-3. CDR1 and CDR2 (germline): KGHDR, SFDVKD. The CDR3 runs 16 residues. The CDR3 spells CATSDPIRGAGNTIYF.

The rearrangement links TRBV20-1 to TRBJ1-1; TCRdb calls TRBD1, which cannot be checked without DNA. CDR1 and CDR2 (germline): DFQATT, SNEGSKA (reference sequence). The length of the CDR3 is 14 residues. This chain's CDR3 is CSARKDRGEFEAFF.

This chain joins TRBV28 and TRBJ2-4. CDR1 and CDR2 from the germline V gene are MDHEN and SYDVKM. The CDR3 is 14 amino acids. The CDR3 is CASMYDLAKNIQYF.

This chain links TRBV21-1 with TRBJ2-7; there is no DNA to check the TCRdb D call of TRBD1. TRBV21-1 corresponds to a pseudogene. The CDR3 has 14 amino acids. CDR3 protein: CATQGTGPEREQYF.

The chain uses TRBV7-2 and TRBJ2-3; the D call from TCRdb, TRBD2, cannot be confirmed without DNA. This CDR3 is built from 15 residues. Germline CDR1 reads SGHTA; CDR2 reads FQGNSA. CDR3 region: CASSPSFPSTDTQYF.

This chain uses TRBV6-1 with TRBJ2-1; no DNA is available, so the TRBD1 call from TCRdb remains unchecked. The germline CDR1 and CDR2 sequences are MNHNS and SASEGT. The length of the CDR3 is 15 residues. CDR3 in amino acids: CASSKGGVVRNEQFF.

The gene calls are TRBV20-1 and TRBJ1-5; TCRdb designates TRBD1, a call that cannot be tested without DNA. The CDR3 has 12 residues. Germline loops: CDR1 DFQATT, CDR2 SNEGSKA (reference sequence). CDR3 in amino acids: CSGGARYQPQHF.